This T cell receptor beta chain was recorded in a study of cytomegalovirus exposure and HLA in healthy donors. Across the whole study: Researchers found that just over 80% of over 350 genotyped donors fell within the Caucasian-associated ancestry cluster.

The PCR made use of 60 Vbeta and 13 Jbeta primers. This table comes from immunoSEQ multiplex PCR, and its TCRdb copy is limited to in-frame clones, with some not included. The sample shows under 150,000 clones, 67% of them seen only once. Trimming took off 3 bases at V and 8 bases at J, with 10 bases between the two ends. Germline values: CDR1 KGHSH, CDR2 LQKENI. The CDR3 loop spans 12 amino acids. In the case of this clone: Antigen unknown.

Study results and caveats: Presence/absence analyses assumed roughly uniform sequencing depth across donors. Sequencing had likely introduced a cluster of highly shared sequence variants as an artifact. A few chains linked to CMV were shown in vitro to be specific for CMV antigens.

The chain recombines TRBV18 with TRBJ1-2; TRBD1 is a possible D gene (5 bases). This receptor was identified in a man younger than 35 in good health and CMV-seropositive. Specimen: PBMCs. The CDR3 DNA is TGTGCCAGCTCACCCAAGGGGAAGGGCTACACCTTC. This codes for CASSPKGKGYTF.